Listed below are T cell receptor beta chains from one sample, sequenced in a study of blood T cells in healthy people across ages. TCRdb called the 5' RACE reads again in MiXCR, with one record for every CDR3 protein. The repertoire consists of around 1,500,000 distinct CDR3 sequences, with 28% occurring once and the leading ten covering approximately 7.7%. Material: blood. The receptors derive from a woman between 25 and 40 years old in good health. The CDR3 runs from the conserved cysteine through the conserved F or W. D genes are given only for firm matches. The size of a clone is reported for some rows only, either as once, few or many, or as a class for expanded clones.

TRBJ2-7 | . | TRBV6-2/TRBV6-3 | . | TGTGCCAGCAGTTATTCAGCGCGACTTACCTACGAGCAGTACTTC | CASSYSARLTYEQYF
TRBJ2-1 | TRBD1 | TRBV20-1 | few | TGCAGTGCCCGACAGGGTGTGAGGAATGAGCAGTTCTTC | CSARQGVRNEQFF
TRBJ2-1 | . | TRBV9 | few | TGTGCCAGCAGCGTAGTACAGGATGCGGGGAATGGGCAGTTCTTC | CASSVVQDAGNGQFF
TRBJ2-2 | . | TRBV12-3/TRBV12-4 | . | TGTGCCAGCAGTTTAGGGGCCCAAAATCCCGGGGAGCTGTTTTTT | CASSLGAQNPGELFF
TRBJ2-6 | . | TRBV7-2 | few | TGTGCCAGCAGCAAAACTAGCTTTGGGGCCAACGTCCTGACTTTC | CASSKTSFGANVLTF
TRBJ2-7 | . | TRBV6-6 | many | TGTGCCAGCAGTTCCACGGGGGAATCCTACGAGCAGTACTTC | CASSSTGESYEQYF
TRBJ2-7 | TRBD2 | TRBV2 | few | TGTGCCAGCAGTGAAGGGGGACTAGCGGGGGGACCCTTCTACGAGCAGTACTTC | CASSEGGLAGGPFYEQYF
TRBJ1-5 | TRBD1 | TRBV20-1 | few | TGCAGTGCCAACCCTACAGGGGTGGAGGGTCAGCCCCAGCATTTT | CSANPTGVEGQPQHF
TRBJ2-7 | . | TRBV29-1 | many | TGCAGCGTTGAAGGAGGGGCGGGTGAGCAGTACTTC | CSVEGGAGEQYF
TRBJ1-3 | . | TRBV7-2 | . | TGTGCCAGCAGCTTAGCCGTTGGAGCACTTGGAAACACCATATATTTT | CASSLAVGALGNTIYF
TRBJ2-3 | TRBD2 | TRBV5-1 | many | TGCGCCAGCAGCTTGGACGGCAGCGGGAGAACAGATACGCAGTATTTT | CASSLDGSGRTDTQYF
TRBJ2-4 | . | TRBV20-1 | few | TGCAGTGCTAGCCTTGCAGTCAAAAACATTCAGTACTTC | CSASLAVKNIQYF
TRBJ2-1 | . | TRBV20-1 | many | TGCAGTGCTAGAGAGGGCGGGACAGAGCAGTTCTTC | CSAREGGTEQFF
TRBJ2-7 | . | TRBV2 | . | TGTGCCAGCAGAGGGCAGGCATACAATGAGCAGTACTTC | CASRGQAYNEQYF
TRBJ1-2 | . | TRBV6-5 | few | TGTGCCAGCAGTTACTCAGGACGCGGTGGCGGCTACACCTTC | CASSYSGRGGGYTF
TRBJ1-1 | . | TRBV30 | . | TGTGCCTGGTCCCCCCGCGACAGGAAATATACTGAAGCTTTCTTT | CAWSPRDRKYTEAFF